The rows below give T cell receptor beta chains drawn from one sample of a study of OX40 agonist ivuxolimab in advanced cancers. The table came from immunoSEQ multiplex PCR; TCRdb's copy has only in-frame clones and leaves some out. The sample carries approximately 63,000 clones, approximately 85% recorded once. The specimen was CD4+ or CD8+ T cells sorted from blood, collected in a trial of the OX40 agonist ivuxolimab. Receptors were obtained from an adult with an advanced solid tumor such as melanoma, head and neck, liver or kidney cancer. CDR3s include the opening cysteine and the closing phenylalanine or tryptophan. The D gene is left open where the match is weak. Not all rows give a size; the values are once, few, many and, for expanded clones, a class.

>TRBV4-1|TRBD1|TRBJ2-1|once
CASSAGTVYNEQFF
TGCGCCAGCAGCGCCGGGACAGTATACAATGAGCAGTTCTTC
>TRBV7-2|NA|TRBJ1-1|NA
CASSFYTGLDTEAFF
TGTGCCAGCAGCTTCTATACCGGACTGGACACTGAAGCTTTCTTT
>TRBV10-3|TRBD1|TRBJ1-5|NA
CAISDGQGPQHF
TGTGCCATCAGTGATGGACAGGGTCCCCAGCATTTT
>TRBV7-3|NA|TRBJ1-1|once
CASSLYVETTEAFF
TGTGCCAGCAGCTTGTACGTGGAAACGACTGAAGCTTTCTTT
>TRBV28|NA|TRBJ2-5|NA
CASSLSGFQETQYF
TGTGCCAGCAGCCTTAGCGGCTTCCAAGAGACCCAGTACTTC
>TRBV7-9|NA|TRBJ1-2|NA
CASSLLEGYGYTF
TGTGCCAGCAGCTTATTGGAGGGCTATGGCTACACCTTC
>TRBV27|NA|TRBJ1-4|NA
CASSPAIAGPSNEKLFF
TGTGCCAGCAGTCCAGCCATTGCCGGGCCGAGTAATGAAAAACTGTTTTTT
>TRBV30|NA|TRBJ2-7|NA
CAWSEQGQEQYF
TGTGCCTGGAGTGAGCAGGGGCAGGAGCAGTACTTC
>TRBV5-1|NA|TRBJ1-1|NA
CASSFDTPNTEAFF
TGCGCCAGCAGCTTCGACACTCCTAACACTGAAGCTTTCTTT
>TRBV6-5|NA|TRBJ1-4|NA
CASSYSRRGEKLFF
TGTGCCAGCAGTTACTCGAGGAGGGGTGAAAAACTGTTTTTT